This T cell receptor (beta chain) was sequenced for a study of beta chain features in type 1 diabetes (dated by TCRdb to 2016 to 2018). General notes on the study: Mean age, gender distribution, total cell number and subset yield did not differ between patients and healthy donors. Across all samples, 107,917,701 sorted cells were examined, and cell number per subset correlated strongly with RNA yield. Regulatory and stem cell-like memory subsets were isolated from only 8 patients and roughly 8 healthy donors, whereas naive and central memory subsets came from all 30 or so donors. In the study, TCRB repertoires of sorted circulating CD4+ T cell subsets from recently diagnosed type 1 diabetes patients were compared with those of matched healthy donors.

Each donor gave one peripheral blood draw, approximately 110 mL on average, collected into heparinised tubes. Naive, central memory, regulatory and stem cell-like memory CD4+ T cells were sorted on a BD FACSAria II using a panel including CD45RO, CCR7, CD25, CD127, CD95 and CD27. A purity above 95% was achieved for all sorted populations. PBMCs were separated immediately by Lymphoprep density gradient centrifugation and were stained directly, without being cultured. So that batch effects would be minimized, each experiment stained and sorted samples in pairs, pairing one healthy donor with one patient. The entire amount of isolated RNA was reverse transcribed using the High Capacity cDNA Reverse Transcription Kit, so the sequenced TCRB transcripts were expressed ones. Naive, central memory and regulatory T cell samples underwent deep immunoSEQ sequencing, averaging roughly 3.3 million total reads per sample. Sorted cells were lysed in RLT buffer, and RNA was extracted using DNase-treated RNeasy Micro or Mini kits according to cell number. To prevent cross-contamination, each cell subset was processed individually, whereas patient and healthy donor samples were processed jointly. TCRB sequences were amplified from cDNA with the immunoSEQ multiplex PCR, producing 87-bp fragments spanning the CDR3 region. The amplicons were sequenced using the Illumina HiSeq platform. The paper's data handling went like this. Synthetic template baselines were used to correct PCR bias computationally, reads within Hamming distance 2 were collapsed together, and singletons that could not be merged were discarded. Reads were aligned against IMGT so that V, D and J genes, CDR3 length and insertions or deletions at six rearrangement sites could be assigned. Within each subset, clonotype counts were normalized to the number of sorted cells before true diversity and Gini coefficients were calculated with the tcR R package. Repertoire sharing was quantified using the overlap coefficient calculated on TCRB nucleotide sequences. TCRdb provides this immuneACCESS table in a form limited to in-frame rearrangements. Some clones are lacking; in checked studies, under half of them reflect an unresolved V gene, and why the rest are absent is not known. The V and J calls and the clone size are those of that table, but D and trimming were determined from the DNA. The sample table holds almost 350,000 clones, of which about a tenth were seen once. The ten most abundant clones make up 1% of the sample.

Points the paper makes about the study in general: Naive, central memory and regulatory TCRB repertoires appeared more similar among patients than among healthy donors. Type 1 diabetes patients showed a moderate but significant shortening of TCRB CDR3 length in all four CD4+ subsets. Because the HLA sub-analyses included only small numbers of individuals, any influence of HLA type on TCRB rearrangement was left unresolved. Because cDNA was sequenced instead of genomic DNA, activated cells with high expression could be over-represented, although the groups did not differ in activation or CD3 levels. Patients with type 1 diabetes made fewer insertions and deleted more nucleotides at VDJ recombination sites, implying thymic rearrangement abnormalities. PCR might favor shorter templates, but patient and control samples were amplified and corrected together, so any skew would affect both groups equally.

Cut back by 4 bases and 8 bases, the V and J ends lie 18 bases apart. From the germline V gene, CDR1 is SGHTA and CDR2 is FQGNSA. The CDR3 has 16 amino acids, counting the end cysteine and phenylalanine. The only DNA kept is the CDR3, 48 bases in frame from the first base. This clone showed up just a few times. This clone's antigen is unknown. No much larger clone is present one base from it, and per-base qualities are unavailable. This receptor was obtained from a man aged 25 to 45 with type 1 diabetes. The sequenced sample consisted of central memory CD4+ T cells from blood. The chain was built from TRBV7-2 and TRBJ1-6, with TRBD1 perhaps the D gene, on 5 matching bases. Here is the DNA: TGTGCCAGCAGCTCGACCGCCGGGACGCGGCATTCACCCCTCCACTTT. This codes for CASSSTAGTRHSPLHF.